Sequencing of this T cell receptor (beta chain) was carried out in a study of OX40 agonist ivuxolimab in advanced cancers. Study in general: At 0.01 to 10 mg/kg, ivuxolimab was administered intravenously to patients every 2 weeks.

Produced via immunoSEQ multiplex PCR; TCRdb's table is partial and in-frame only. This sample has 45,000 to 50,000 clones, with about 85% found just once. On cycle 4 day 1 and cycle 7 day 1, as well as at baseline, blood was sampled. The source material was CD4+ or CD8+ T cells sorted from blood, sampled in a trial of the OX40 agonist ivuxolimab. The source of this sequence is an adult with an advanced solid tumor such as melanoma, head and neck, liver or kidney cancer.

CDR3: CASSPPRGNPGADTQYF. The CDR3 DNA reads TGTGCCAGCTCACCACCGCGAGGAAACCCTGGGGCAGATACGCAGTATTTT. The chain carries TRBV18 and TRBJ2-3; D is ambiguous. The CDR3 extends over 17 amino acids. In germline, CDR1 is KGHSH, CDR2 LQKENI. V lost 0 bases to trimming and J lost 4 bases, with 17 bases between them.